This T cell receptor (beta chain) was found in a study of human T cells and chemical hapten exposure. Time point given: healthy volunteer bleed at 2 weeks. The template was total RNA from unfractionated whole blood. The CDR3 loop spans 11 amino acids. CDR1 is SGHKS, CDR2 YYEKEE, per germline (reference sequence). V lost 4 bases and J lost 2, with 4 bases in between. This clonotype was picked up many times. Original processing methods: Samples contained a median of approximately 100,000 TCRs, with a range of 23,224 to 690,600. TCRdb re-derived calls from the RACE reads in MiXCR, one entry per CDR3 protein. V and J calls and clone size were set by TCRdb, not the authors. This table holds some 46,000 distinct CDR3 sequences, approximately 4.7% found once.

The sequence was obtained from a female donor in good health. Some clones in this sample may be carry-over from other donors' samples. The sequencing sample was made of whole blood. V gene TRBV5-5 combines with J gene TRBJ2-7; D is unresolved. CDR3 amino acids: CASSAAYEQYF. The DNA for the CDR3 is TGTGCCAGCAGCGCAGCCTACGAGCAGTACTTC.